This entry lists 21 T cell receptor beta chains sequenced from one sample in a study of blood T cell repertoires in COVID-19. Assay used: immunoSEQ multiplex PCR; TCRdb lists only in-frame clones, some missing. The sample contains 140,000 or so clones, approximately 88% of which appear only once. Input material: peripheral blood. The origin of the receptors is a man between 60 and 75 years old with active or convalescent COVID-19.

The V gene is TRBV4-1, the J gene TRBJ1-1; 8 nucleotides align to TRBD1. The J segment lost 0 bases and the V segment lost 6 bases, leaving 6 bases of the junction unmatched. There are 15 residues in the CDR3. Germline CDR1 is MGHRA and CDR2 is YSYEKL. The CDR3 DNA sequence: TGCGCCAGCAGTCCTCTGACAGGGGTGAACACTGAAGCTTTCTTT. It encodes CASSPLTGVNTEAFF.

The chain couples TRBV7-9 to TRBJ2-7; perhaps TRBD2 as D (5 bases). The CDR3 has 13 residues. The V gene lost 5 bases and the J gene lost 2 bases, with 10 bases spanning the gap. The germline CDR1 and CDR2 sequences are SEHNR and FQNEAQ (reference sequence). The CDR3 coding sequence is TGTGCCAGCAGCACAACCGGGGCCTACGAGCAGTACTTC. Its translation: CASSTTGAYEQYF.

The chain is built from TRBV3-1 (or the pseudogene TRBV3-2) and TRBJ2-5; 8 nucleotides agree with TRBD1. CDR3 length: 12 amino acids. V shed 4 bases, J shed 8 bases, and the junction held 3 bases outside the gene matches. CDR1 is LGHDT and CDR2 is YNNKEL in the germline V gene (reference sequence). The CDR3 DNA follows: TGTGCCAGCAGCCCGACAGGGGTTACCCAGTACTTC. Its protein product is CASSPTGVTQYF.

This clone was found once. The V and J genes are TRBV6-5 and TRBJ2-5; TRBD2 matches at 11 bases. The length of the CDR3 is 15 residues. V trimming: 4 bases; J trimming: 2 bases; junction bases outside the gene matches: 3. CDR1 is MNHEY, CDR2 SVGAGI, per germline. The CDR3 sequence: CASSSGTSGQETQYF. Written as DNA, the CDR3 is TGTGCCAGCAGTTCCGGGACTAGCGGACAAGAGACCCAGTACTTC.

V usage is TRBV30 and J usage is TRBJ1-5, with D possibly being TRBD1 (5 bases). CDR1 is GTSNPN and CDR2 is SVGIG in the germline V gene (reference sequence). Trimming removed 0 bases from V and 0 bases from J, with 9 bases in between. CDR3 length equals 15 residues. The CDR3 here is CAWSVGHHSNQPQHF. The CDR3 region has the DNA TGTGCCTGGAGTGTAGGACATCATAGCAATCAGCCCCAGCATTTT.

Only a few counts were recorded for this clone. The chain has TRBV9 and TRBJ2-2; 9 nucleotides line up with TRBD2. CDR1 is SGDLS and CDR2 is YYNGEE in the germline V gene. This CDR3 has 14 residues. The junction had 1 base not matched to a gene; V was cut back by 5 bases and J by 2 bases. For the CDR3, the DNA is TGTGCCAGCAGTAGCGGGAGTAACACCGGGGAGCTGTTTTTT. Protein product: CASSSGSNTGELFF.

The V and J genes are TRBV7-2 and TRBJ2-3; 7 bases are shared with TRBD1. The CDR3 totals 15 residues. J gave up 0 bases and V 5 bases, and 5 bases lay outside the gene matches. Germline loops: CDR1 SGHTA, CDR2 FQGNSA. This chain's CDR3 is CASSGGTVSTDTQYF. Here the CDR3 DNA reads TGTGCCAGCAGCGGTGGGACAGTTAGCACAGATACGCAGTATTTT. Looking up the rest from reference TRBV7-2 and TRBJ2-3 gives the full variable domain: GAGVSQSPSNKVTEKGKDVELRCDPISGHTALYWYRQSLGQGLEFLIYFQGNSAPDKSGLPSDRFSAERTGGSVSTLTIQRTQQEDSAVYLCASSGGTVSTDTQYFGPGTRLTVL.

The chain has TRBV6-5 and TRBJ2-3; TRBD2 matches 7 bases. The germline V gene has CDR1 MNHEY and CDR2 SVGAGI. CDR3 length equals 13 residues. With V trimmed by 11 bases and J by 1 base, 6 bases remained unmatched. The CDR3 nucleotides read TGTGCCGAAGACCTAGCGGGCACAGATACGCAGTATTTT. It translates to CAEDLAGTDTQYF.

CDR3 region: CASSLATGGAGGYTF. For the CDR3, the DNA is TGCGCCAGCAGCTTGGCGACAGGGGGCGCAGGCGGCTACACCTTC. The chain couples TRBV5-1 to TRBJ1-2; TRBD1 agrees at 10 bases. The CDR3 is made up of 15 amino acids. Germline V gene data show CDR1 as SGHRS and CDR2 as YFSETQ. With V trimmed by 0 bases and J by 8 bases, 7 bases remained unmatched.

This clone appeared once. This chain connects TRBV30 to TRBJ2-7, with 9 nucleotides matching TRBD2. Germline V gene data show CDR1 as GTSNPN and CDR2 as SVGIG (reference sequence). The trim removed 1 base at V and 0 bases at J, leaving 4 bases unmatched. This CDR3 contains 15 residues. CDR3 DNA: TGTGCCTGGAGTGCTAGCGGGGTAAGCTCCTACGAGCAGTACTTC. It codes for CAWSASGVSSYEQYF.

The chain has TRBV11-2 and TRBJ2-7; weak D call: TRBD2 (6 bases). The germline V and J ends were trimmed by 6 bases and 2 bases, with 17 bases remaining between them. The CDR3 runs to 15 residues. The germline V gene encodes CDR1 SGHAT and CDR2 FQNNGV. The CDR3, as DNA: TGTGCCAGCAGACAACTCCGGGGGTCTACCTACGAGCAGTACTTC. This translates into CASRQLRGSTYEQYF.

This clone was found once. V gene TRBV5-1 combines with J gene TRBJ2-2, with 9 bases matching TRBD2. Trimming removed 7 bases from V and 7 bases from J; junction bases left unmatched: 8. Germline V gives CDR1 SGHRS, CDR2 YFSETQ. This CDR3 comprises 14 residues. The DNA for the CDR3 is TGCGCCAGCCGCGGGGGGGCCCAGGTCGGGGAGCTGTTTTTT. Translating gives CASRGGAQVGELFF.

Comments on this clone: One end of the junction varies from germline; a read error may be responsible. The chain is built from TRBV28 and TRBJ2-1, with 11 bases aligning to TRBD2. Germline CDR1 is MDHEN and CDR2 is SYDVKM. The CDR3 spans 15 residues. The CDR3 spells CASCLRTSGRNEQFF. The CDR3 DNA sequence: TGTGCCAGCTGTTTACGAACTAGCGGGAGAAATGAGCAGTTCTTC.

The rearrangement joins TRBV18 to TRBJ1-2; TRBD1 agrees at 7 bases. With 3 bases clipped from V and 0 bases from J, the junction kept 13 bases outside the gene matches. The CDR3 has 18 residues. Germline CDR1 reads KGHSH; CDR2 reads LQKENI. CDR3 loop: CASSPRADRAGANYGYTF. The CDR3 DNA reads TGTGCCAGCTCACCGCGTGCCGACAGGGCCGGGGCTAACTATGGCTACACCTTC. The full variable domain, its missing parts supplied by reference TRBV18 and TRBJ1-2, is NAGVMQNPRHLVRRRGQEARLRCSPMKGHSHVYWYRQLPEEGLKFMVYLQKENIIDESGMPKERFSAEFPKEGPSILRIQQVVRGDSAAYFCASSPRADRAGANYGYTFGSGTRLTVV.

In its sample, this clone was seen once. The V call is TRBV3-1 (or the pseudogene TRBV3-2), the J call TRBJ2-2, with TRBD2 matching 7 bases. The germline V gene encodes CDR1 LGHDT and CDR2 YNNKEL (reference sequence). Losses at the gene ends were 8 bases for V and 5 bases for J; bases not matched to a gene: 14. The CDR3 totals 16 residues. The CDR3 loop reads CASLWEGGPRTGELFF. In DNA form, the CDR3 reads TGTGCCAGCTTGTGGGAGGGAGGGCCGCGGACCGGGGAGCTGTTTTTT.

The CDR3 region is CASMRGGADIQYF. The CDR3 region has the DNA TGTGCCAGTATGAGGGGGGGTGCGGACATTCAGTACTTC. The chain uses TRBV19 and TRBJ2-4; possibly TRBD2 for D (7 bases). The CDR3 extends over 13 amino acids. Germline V gives CDR1 LNHDA, CDR2 SQIVND (reference sequence). V lost 7 bases, J lost 8 bases, and 15 bases lay in between.

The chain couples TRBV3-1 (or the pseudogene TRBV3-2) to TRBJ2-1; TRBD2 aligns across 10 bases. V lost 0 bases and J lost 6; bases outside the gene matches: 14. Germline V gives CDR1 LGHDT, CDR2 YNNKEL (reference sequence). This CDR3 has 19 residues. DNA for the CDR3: TGTGCCAGCAGCCAAGATTGGGGAAGGAATAGCGGGAGGCGCAATGAGCAGTTCTTC. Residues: CASSQDWGRNSGRRNEQFF.

In DNA form, the CDR3 reads TGTGCCAGCAGTTATGCGGGGGGCAATGAGCAGTTCTTC. Its translation: CASSYAGGNEQFF. The rearrangement uses TRBV6-2 or TRBV6-3 and TRBJ2-1; 8 positions agree with TRBD2. The V and J ends lost 3 bases and 6 bases, in that order; junction bases with no gene match: 1. Germline V gene data show CDR1 as MNHEY and CDR2 as SVGEGT. There are 13 residues in the CDR3.

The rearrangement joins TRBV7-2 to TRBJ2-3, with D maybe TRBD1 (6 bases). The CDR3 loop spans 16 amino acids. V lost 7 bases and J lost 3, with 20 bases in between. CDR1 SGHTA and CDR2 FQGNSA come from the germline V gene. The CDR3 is CASTPDTGYNTDTQYF. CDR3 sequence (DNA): TGTGCCAGCACCCCAGATACAGGGTATAATACAGATACGCAGTATTTT.

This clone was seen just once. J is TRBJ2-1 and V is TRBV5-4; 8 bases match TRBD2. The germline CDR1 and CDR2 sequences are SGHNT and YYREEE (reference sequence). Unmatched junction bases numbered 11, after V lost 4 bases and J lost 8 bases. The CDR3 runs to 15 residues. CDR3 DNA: TGTGCCAGCAGCCCGGAGGTAGCGGGACTTTATGAGCAGTTCTTC. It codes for CASSPEVAGLYEQFF.

The CDR3 region has the DNA TGTGCCAGCAGGAAGGACAGGGGGAGAACAGATACGCAGTATTTT. It codes for CASRKDRGRTDTQYF. The chain links TRBV6-5 to TRBJ2-3, with 10 bases that match TRBD1. CDR3 size: 15 residues. Trimming at V came to 6 bases and at J to 3 bases, leaving 6 bases not matched to a gene. Germline V gene data show CDR1 as MNHEY and CDR2 as SVGAGI.